The clone carrying this T cell receptor (beta chain) showed up many times. The data derive from a study of T cells in Graves' hyperthyroidism and ophthalmopathy. Study information: Peripheral blood samples were taken at initial diagnosis, prior to any treatment.

Amplification targeted TCR beta CDR3 regions from RNA transcripts. TCR CDR3 underwent first-round RT-PCR with the HTBI primer set. TCRdb passed the multiplex PCR reads through MiXCR, listing each CDR3 protein once. The data show about 380,000 distinct CDR3 sequences, about 14% seen once. The specimen sequenced was blood. The TCR originated in a woman in her fifties or sixties with Graves' hyperthyroidism.

Here the CDR3 DNA reads TGTGCCAGCAGTCTTACAGGGGGCGGAAACGCTGAAGCTTTCTTT. It codes for CASSLTGGGNAEAFF. The chain combines TRBV28 with TRBJ1-1; 9 nucleotides match TRBD1. With 5 bases clipped from V and 6 bases from J, the junction kept 10 bases outside the gene matches. CDR1 MDHEN and CDR2 SYDVKM come from the germline V gene. This CDR3 comprises 15 residues.